The rows below give T cell receptor beta chains drawn from one sample of a study of cytomegalovirus exposure and HLA in healthy donors. The assay was immunoSEQ multiplex PCR, and TCRdb's table has in-frame clones only and misses some. The repertoire holds about 150,000 clones, with about 80% as singletons. The material sequenced was PBMCs. The receptors derive from a male donor in good health and CMV-seronegative. CDR3s include the opening cysteine and the closing phenylalanine or tryptophan. A D gene is named only where the DNA matches it firmly. Clone sizes are given selectively: once, few, many, or a class where the clone is expanded.

cdr3_nt: TGTGCCAGCTCCCTGGAGGGAAACTATGGCTACACCTTC
cdr3_aa: CASSLEGNYGYTF
cdr3_length: 13
j_call: TRBJ1-2
d_call: -
clone_size: once
v_call: TRBV7-3

cdr3_nt: TGTGCCAGCAGCCCCCGACAGGGAAGCTTTTATGGCTACACCTTC
cdr3_aa: CASSPRQGSFYGYTF
cdr3_length: 15
j_call: TRBJ1-2
d_call: TRBD1
clone_size: few
v_call: TRBV7-2

cdr3_nt: TGTGCCAGCAGCGCCATACAGGGCCCGAACACTGAAGCTTTCTTT
cdr3_aa: CASSAIQGPNTEAFF
cdr3_length: 15
j_call: TRBJ1-1
d_call: -
clone_size: -
v_call: TRBV7-7

cdr3_nt: TGTGCCAGCAGCCTCGGGAGTATAGGTGAGCAGTTCTTC
cdr3_aa: CASSLGSIGEQFF
cdr3_length: 13
j_call: TRBJ2-1
d_call: -
clone_size: -
v_call: TRBV7-9

cdr3_nt: TGTGCCAGCAGCTCCCCGGTGAACACTGAAGCTTTCTTT
cdr3_aa: CASSSPVNTEAFF
cdr3_length: 13
j_call: TRBJ1-1
d_call: -
clone_size: -
v_call: TRBV5-4

cdr3_nt: TGTGCCAGCAGTGAGGTAGGGGGCCCTTCCAACGAGCAGTACTTC
cdr3_aa: CASSEVGGPSNEQYF
cdr3_length: 15
j_call: TRBJ2-7
d_call: TRBD1
clone_size: once
v_call: TRBV2

cdr3_nt: TGCAGCGCTGTGGTTGACAGGGGGATACCCCCCTCCGAGCAGTACTTC
cdr3_aa: CSAVVDRGIPPSEQYF
cdr3_length: 16
j_call: TRBJ2-7
d_call: TRBD1
clone_size: -
v_call: TRBV29-1

cdr3_nt: TGTGCCAGCAGTGGGACAGCTAACTATGGCTACACCTTC
cdr3_aa: CASSGTANYGYTF
cdr3_length: 13
j_call: TRBJ1-2
d_call: -
clone_size: -
v_call: TRBV2

cdr3_nt: TGTGCAAGTCGCTTTAGGGACAGGGGACAGGGGTACAACTATGGCTACACCTTC
cdr3_aa: CASRFRDRGQGYNYGYTF
cdr3_length: 18
j_call: TRBJ1-2
d_call: -
clone_size: -
v_call: TRBV12-2

cdr3_nt: TGTGCCAGCAGCCTGCCCGGGGTTACGTATCAGCCCCAGCATTTT
cdr3_aa: CASSLPGVTYQPQHF
cdr3_length: 15
j_call: TRBJ1-5
d_call: -
clone_size: few
v_call: TRBV5-8

cdr3_nt: TGTGCCAGCAGCGTAGCTTCCCTTCAGGGTGAGCAGTTCTTC
cdr3_aa: CASSVASLQGEQFF
cdr3_length: 14
j_call: TRBJ2-1
d_call: -
clone_size: -
v_call: TRBV9

cdr3_nt: TGTGCCAGCAGCGTAGGCAAAGGGGTAACTCAAGAGACCCAGTACTTC
cdr3_aa: CASSVGKGVTQETQYF
cdr3_length: 16
j_call: TRBJ2-5
d_call: -
clone_size: -
v_call: TRBV9

cdr3_nt: TGTGCCATCAGTACAATAGGGGGTAGCAATCAGCCCCAGCATTTT
cdr3_aa: CAISTIGGSNQPQHF
cdr3_length: 15
j_call: TRBJ1-5
d_call: -
clone_size: few
v_call: TRBV10-3

cdr3_nt: TGTGCCATTTCCCGGTCGGGGTTTGCTGGCTACACCTTC
cdr3_aa: CAISRSGFAGYTF
cdr3_length: 13
j_call: TRBJ1-2
d_call: -
clone_size: -
v_call: TRBV19

cdr3_nt: TGTGCCAGCAGTGACCGGGACAGGGGTTTATTAGCTTTCTTT
cdr3_aa: CASSDRDRGLLAFF
cdr3_length: 14
j_call: TRBJ1-1
d_call: TRBD1
clone_size: -
v_call: TRBV2

cdr3_nt: TGCGCCAGCAGCCAAGACGGTCACAGTAATTCACCCCTCCACTTT
cdr3_aa: CASSQDGHSNSPLHF
cdr3_length: 15
j_call: TRBJ1-6
d_call: -
clone_size: -
v_call: TRBV4-3

cdr3_nt: TGTGCCAGCAGCATCCCACAGGGGGCGATTGGAAACACCATATATTTT
cdr3_aa: CASSIPQGAIGNTIYF
cdr3_length: 16
j_call: TRBJ1-3
d_call: -
clone_size: -
v_call: TRBV21-1

cdr3_nt: TGTGCCAGCGCTACGGACAGACACACAGGTACGCAGTATTTT
cdr3_aa: CASATDRHTGTQYF
cdr3_length: 14
j_call: TRBJ2-3
d_call: -
clone_size: -
v_call: TRBV2

cdr3_nt: TGTGCCAGCAGTGAGGTGGGGACTACTTCCTACGAGCAGTACTTC
cdr3_aa: CASSEVGTTSYEQYF
cdr3_length: 15
j_call: TRBJ2-7
d_call: TRBD2
clone_size: -
v_call: TRBV2